Shown below are 17 T cell receptor beta chains from a single sample sequenced in a study of response to subunit inactivated influenza vaccine. TCRdb re-called the RT-PCR reads through MiXCR, storing one row per CDR3 protein. This sample yields about 310,000 distinct CDR3 sequences, of which about a fifth are seen a single time; about 9.4% belongs to the top ten. Here the sequenced sample was PBMCs from blood, taken about 20 months after vaccination. These receptors were taken from a man aged 45 to 70 who received an inactivated influenza vaccine.

This clonotype came up a few times. The chain recombines TRBV6-2 or TRBV6-3 with TRBJ2-7; D ambiguous. The CDR3 is made up of 17 amino acids. Trimming shortened V by 0 bases and J by 2 bases, and 17 bases separated the two germline ends. Looked up from germline, CDR1 is MNHEY and CDR2 is SVGEGT. CDR3 DNA: TGTGCCAGCAGTTACTCGACGTTCGCAGGCCCCCCCTACGAGCAGTACTTC. It codes for CASSYSTFAGPPYEQYF.

There are many counts of this clonotype. Here the CDR3 reads CASSQDLNTDTQYF. CDR3 DNA: TGCGCCAGCAGCCAAGATCTGAATACAGATACGCAGTATTTT. This chain links TRBV4-3 with TRBJ2-3, with D unclear. CDR1 is LGHNA, CDR2 YSLEER, per germline. This CDR3 region has 14 residues. V was clipped by 0 bases and J by 3 bases, with 7 bases between them.

This clonotype occurred a few times. Here the CDR3 reads CASSVAGADTQYF. The CDR3 DNA reads TGTGCCAGCAGCGTAGCGGGAGCAGATACGCAGTATTTT. The chain uses TRBV9 and TRBJ2-3, with TRBD2 as a possible D gene (6 bases). The V gene lost 0 bases and the J gene lost 4 bases, with 6 bases spanning the gap. The CDR3 sequence is 13 residues long. CDR1 and CDR2 from the germline V gene are SGDLS and YYNGEE.

This clonotype was found a few times. This chain uses TRBV20-1 with TRBJ1-5; 10 nucleotides line up with TRBD1. Germline V gene sequence: CDR1 DFQATT, CDR2 SNEGSKA (reference sequence). This CDR3 spans 14 amino acids. The V and J ends lost 5 bases and 6 bases, in that order; junction bases with no gene match: 7. CDR3 amino acids: CSAGQGGKTQPQHF. As DNA, the CDR3 is TGCAGTGCTGGACAGGGGGGAAAGACTCAGCCCCAGCATTTT.

This sequence joins TRBV7-9 and TRBJ2-5; weak D call: TRBD1 (6 bases). The CDR3 consists of 15 residues. Trimming cost V 3 bases and J 3 bases, with 14 bases left between them. Germline V lookup: CDR1 SEHNR, CDR2 FQNEAQ (reference sequence). The CDR3: CASSFLGGTKETQYF. The DNA of the CDR3 is TGTGCCAGCAGCTTCCTAGGGGGTACAAAAGAGACCCAGTACTTC.

This chain uses TRBV19 with TRBJ1-4; possibly TRBD1 for D (6 bases). Germline V gives CDR1 LNHDA, CDR2 SQIVND (reference sequence). V lost 5 bases to trimming and J lost 8 bases, with 15 bases between them. The CDR3 sequence is 14 residues long. The CDR3 protein is CASSVDRGREKLFF. CDR3 sequence (DNA): TGTGCCAGTAGTGTGGACAGAGGGCGAGAAAAACTGTTTTTT.

CDR3 sequence: CASSLSPGTSVGGELFF. The CDR3 DNA is TGTGCCAGCAGCTTGAGCCCCGGGACTAGCGTAGGCGGGGAGCTGTTTTTT. V gene TRBV5-5 combines with J gene TRBJ2-2; 10 nucleotides line up with TRBD2. V shed 1 base and J 7 bases; nucleotides not matched to a gene: 10. This CDR3 is built from 17 residues. Germline V gives CDR1 SGHKS, CDR2 YYEKEE (reference sequence).

A few counts support this clonotype. V and J are TRBV7-2 and TRBJ1-1; no reliable D call. V was pared by 3 bases and J by 0 bases, with 8 bases between. This CDR3 has 14 residues. In germline, CDR1 is SGHTA, CDR2 FQGNSA. Written as DNA, the CDR3 is TGTGCCAGCAGCTTTTACCTGTTGAACACTGAAGCTTTCTTT. Protein: CASSFYLLNTEAFF.

The J gene is TRBJ1-5, the V gene TRBV7-2, with D unclear. V was clipped by 1 base and J by 0 bases, with 10 bases between them. Germline CDR1 and CDR2: SGHTA and FQGNSA. The CDR3 is 16 residues long. In DNA, the CDR3 is TGTGCCAGCAGCTTAGTCGGCGGCGTTAGCAATCAGCCCCAGCATTTT. Encoded protein: CASSLVGGVSNQPQHF.

In its sample, this clonotype was seen a few times. The CDR3 DNA reads as TGCAGTGCTAGAGGGGCAGGGAGGGACACCGGGGAGCTGTTTTTT. This codes for CSARGAGRDTGELFF. This chain joins TRBV20-1 and TRBJ2-2; 7 bases align to TRBD2. The V gene's germline CDR1 is DFQATT and CDR2 SNEGSKA (reference sequence). The CDR3 length is 15 residues. Trimming removed 1 base from V and 3 bases from J; junction bases left unmatched: 5.

About this clonotype itself: A clone one base away is much larger, so this may be a read error. No conserved phenylalanine or tryptophan is present at the end of the CDR3, so a read error is the likely explanation. This sequence joins TRBV6-1 and TRBJ1-1, with 10 bases aligning to TRBD1. CDR1 and CDR2 from the germline V gene are MNHNS and SASEGT. The J segment lost 4 bases and the V segment lost 3 bases, leaving 5 bases of the junction unmatched. This CDR3 contains 15 residues. The CDR3 DNA reads as TGTGCCAGCAGTGATGCCGGGACAGGGGTCACTGAAGCTTTCTCT. This gives the protein CASSDAGTGVTEAFS.

In its sample, this clonotype was seen many times. This chain connects TRBV3-1 to TRBJ1-6; 9 nucleotides line up with TRBD1. Germline V lookup: CDR1 LGHDT, CDR2 YNNKEL (reference sequence). V trimming: 6 bases; J trimming: 10 bases; junction bases outside the gene matches: 4. CDR3 length: 13 residues. The CDR3 DNA follows: TGTGCCAGCAGTGACAGGGGGAGCTCACCCCTCCACTTT. This translates into CASSDRGSSPLHF. The full variable domain, its missing parts supplied by reference TRBV3-1 and TRBJ1-6, is DTAVSQTPKYLVTQMGNDKSIKCEQNLGHDTMYWYKQDSKKFLKIMFSYNNKELIINETVPNRFSPKSPDKAHLNLHINSLELGDSAVYFCASSDRGSSPLHFGNGTRLTVT.

This clonotype was observed a few times. The chain employs TRBV5-1 and TRBJ1-1; possible D gene TRBD1, 5 bases. The CDR3 extends over 14 amino acids. Germline V gives CDR1 SGHRS, CDR2 YFSETQ. V lost 2 bases, J lost 1 base, and 9 bases lay in between. CDR3: CASSFDSANTEAFF. In DNA, the CDR3 is TGCGCCAGCAGCTTTGACAGTGCGAACACTGAAGCTTTCTTT.

This clonotype came up once. J is TRBJ1-2 and V is TRBV20-1; D possibly corresponds to TRBD1 (6 bases). Germline lookup yields CDR1 DFQATT and CDR2 SNEGSKA (reference sequence). V was shortened by 5 bases and J by 2 bases, with 21 bases between the two germline ends. CDR3 length: 16 residues. In nucleotides, the CDR3 is TGCAGTGCTGGACCGGGGCAGGGGCGCAGAAACTATGGCTACACCTTC. Protein: CSAGPGQGRRNYGYTF.

In its sample, this clonotype was seen a few times. The rearrangement joins TRBV20-1 to TRBJ1-6; D is perhaps TRBD1 (5 bases). The CDR3 totals 15 residues. Per the germline V gene, CDR1 is DFQATT and CDR2 is SNEGSKA (reference sequence). V was shortened by 2 bases and J by 5 bases, with 13 bases between the two germline ends. The CDR3 bases are TGCAGTGCTAGACGGCAGGGTTCAAATAATTCACCCCTCCACTTT. Translation: CSARRQGSNNSPLHF.

This clonotype was seen a few times. The V call is TRBV3-1, the J call TRBJ2-5; TRBD2 agrees at 7 bases. This CDR3 has 14 residues. J gave up 4 bases and V 3 bases, and 5 bases lay outside the gene matches. CDR1 is LGHDT, CDR2 YNNKEL, per germline (reference sequence). The CDR3 spells CASSHLAAGETQYF. Written as DNA, the CDR3 is TGTGCCAGCAGCCACCTAGCGGCTGGAGAGACCCAGTACTTC.

This clonotype was seen more than once but under ten times. The J gene is TRBJ2-2, the V gene TRBV4-2; TRBD1 or TRBD2 may be the D gene (6 bases each). V dropped 1 base and J dropped 4 bases, with 10 bases sitting between them. The CDR3 spans 15 residues. CDR1 and CDR2 (germline): LGHNA, YNFKEQ. The CDR3 DNA sequence: TGTGCCAGCAGCCAAGGGGGGGCCCTCACCGGGGAGCTGTTTTTT. Protein sequence: CASSQGGALTGELFF.